The present T cell receptor beta chain was sequenced within a study of Tregs in tolerant kidney transplant recipients. Mixed chimerism was transient after nonmyeloablative marrow transplants from related graft donors. Unstimulated regulatory T cells (CD4+CD25+CD127-), CD4+CD25- non-regulatory cells, CD4 and CD8 cells were FACS-sorted from thawed PBMCs. Trimming left V 6 bases short and J 2 bases short, with 11 bases between. The length of the CDR3 is 13 residues. Germline V lookup: CDR1 MNHEY, CDR2 SVGAGI. The data were produced by immunoSEQ multiplex PCR, yet TCRdb's version contains in-frame clones alone and is incomplete. The sample yields some 50,000 clones, about 92% seen once.

The sample in question was CD8+ T cells from blood (PBMCs), obtained 12 months after the transplant. This chain links TRBV6-5 with TRBJ2-7; D unresolved. The receptor comes from a human patient who received a combined kidney and bone marrow transplant. Among the T cells, some may be from the graft donor. CDR3 nucleotides: TGTGCCAGCAGCCCAACTACTCCCTACGAGCAGTACTTC. Translation: CASSPTTPYEQYF.